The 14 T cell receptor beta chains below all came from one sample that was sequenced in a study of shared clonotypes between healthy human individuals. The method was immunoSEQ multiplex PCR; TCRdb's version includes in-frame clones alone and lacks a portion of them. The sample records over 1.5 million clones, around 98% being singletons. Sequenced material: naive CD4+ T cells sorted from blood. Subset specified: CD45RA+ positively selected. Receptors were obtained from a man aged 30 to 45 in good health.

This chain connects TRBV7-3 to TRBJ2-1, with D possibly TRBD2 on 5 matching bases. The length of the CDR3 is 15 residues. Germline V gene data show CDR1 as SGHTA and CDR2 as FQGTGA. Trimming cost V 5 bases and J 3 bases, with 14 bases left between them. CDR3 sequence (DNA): TGTGCCAGCAGCCCCTCCCGTACTAGCTACAATGAGCAGTTCTTC. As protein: CASSPSRTSYNEQFF.

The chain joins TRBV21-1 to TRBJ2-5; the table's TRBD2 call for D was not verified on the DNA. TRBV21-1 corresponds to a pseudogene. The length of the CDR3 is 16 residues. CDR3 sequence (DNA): TGTGCCAGCAGCAAATGGATTAGCGGGAGACCCGAGACCCAGTACTTC. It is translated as CASSKWISGRPETQYF.

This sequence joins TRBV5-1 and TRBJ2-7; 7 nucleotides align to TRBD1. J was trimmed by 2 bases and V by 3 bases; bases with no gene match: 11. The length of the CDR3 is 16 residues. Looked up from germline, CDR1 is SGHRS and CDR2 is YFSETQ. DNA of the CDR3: TGCGCCAGCAGCTCACGTACCCCCACAGGGGCCTACGAGCAGTACTTC. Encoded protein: CASSSRTPTGAYEQYF.

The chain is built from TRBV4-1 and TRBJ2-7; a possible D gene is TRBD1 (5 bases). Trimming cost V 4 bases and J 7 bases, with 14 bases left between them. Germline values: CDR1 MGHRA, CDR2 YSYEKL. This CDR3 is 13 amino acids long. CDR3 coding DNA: TGCGCCAGCAGCCCTCAAATCAGACAGGAGCAGTACTTC. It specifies CASSPQIRQEQYF.

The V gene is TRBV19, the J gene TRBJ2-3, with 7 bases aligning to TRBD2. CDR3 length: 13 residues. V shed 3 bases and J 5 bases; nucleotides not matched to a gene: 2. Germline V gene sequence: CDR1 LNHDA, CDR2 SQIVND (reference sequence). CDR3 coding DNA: TGTGCCAGTAGTATCGCGGGAGAAGATACGCAGTATTTT. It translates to CASSIAGEDTQYF.

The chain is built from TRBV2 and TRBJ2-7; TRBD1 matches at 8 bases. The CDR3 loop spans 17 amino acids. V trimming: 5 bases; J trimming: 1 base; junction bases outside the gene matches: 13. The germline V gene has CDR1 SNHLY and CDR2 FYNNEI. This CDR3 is CASSSFDGTGPSYEQYF. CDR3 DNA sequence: TGTGCCAGCAGTTCTTTCGACGGGACAGGACCTTCCTACGAGCAGTACTTC.

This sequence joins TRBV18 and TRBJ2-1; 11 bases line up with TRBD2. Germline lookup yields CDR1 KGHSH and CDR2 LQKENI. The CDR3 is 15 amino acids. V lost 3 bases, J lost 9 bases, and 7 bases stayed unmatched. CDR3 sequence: CASSPALAGAVEQFF. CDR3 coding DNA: TGTGCCAGCTCACCGGCACTAGCGGGAGCGGTTGAGCAGTTCTTC.

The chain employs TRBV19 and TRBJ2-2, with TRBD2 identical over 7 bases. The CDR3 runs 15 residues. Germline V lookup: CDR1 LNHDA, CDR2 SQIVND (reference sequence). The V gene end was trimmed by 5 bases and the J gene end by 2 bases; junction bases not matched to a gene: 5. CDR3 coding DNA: TGTGCCAGTAGTGTAACTAGCGCAAACACCGGGGAGCTGTTTTTT. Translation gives CASSVTSANTGELFF.

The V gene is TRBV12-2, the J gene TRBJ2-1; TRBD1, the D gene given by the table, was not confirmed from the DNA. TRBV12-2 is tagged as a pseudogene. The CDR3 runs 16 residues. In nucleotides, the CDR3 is TGTGCAAGTCGCTTAGCGCGAACAGGGATCTACAATGAGCAGTTCTTC. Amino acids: CASRLARTGIYNEQFF.

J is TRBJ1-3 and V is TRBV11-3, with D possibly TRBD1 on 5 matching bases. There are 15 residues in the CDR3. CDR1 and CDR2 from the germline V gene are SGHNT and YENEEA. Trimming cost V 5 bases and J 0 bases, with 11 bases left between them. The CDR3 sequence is CASSRDSISGNTIYF. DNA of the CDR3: TGTGCCAGCAGCCGGGACTCGATCTCTGGAAACACCATATATTTT.

DNA for the CDR3: TGTGCCAGTAGTATAGGACCAGCGAACACTGAAGCTTTCTTT. Amino acid sequence: CASSIGPANTEAFF. The rearrangement links TRBV19 to TRBJ1-1; D unclear. Trimming pared 1 base from V and 1 base from J, leaving 7 bases between. This CDR3 comprises 14 residues. The germline V gene has CDR1 LNHDA and CDR2 SQIVND (reference sequence).

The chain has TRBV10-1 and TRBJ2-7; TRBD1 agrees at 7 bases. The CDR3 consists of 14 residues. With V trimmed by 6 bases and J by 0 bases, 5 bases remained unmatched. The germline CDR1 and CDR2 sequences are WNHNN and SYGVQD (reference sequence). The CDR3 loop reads CASRLRGSSYEQYF. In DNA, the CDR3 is TGCGCCAGCAGGCTCAGGGGGAGCTCCTACGAGCAGTACTTC.

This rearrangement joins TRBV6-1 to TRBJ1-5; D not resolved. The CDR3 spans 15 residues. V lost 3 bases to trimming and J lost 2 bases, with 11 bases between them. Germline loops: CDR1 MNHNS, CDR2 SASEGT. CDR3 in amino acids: CASSDPGAGNQPQHF. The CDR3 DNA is TGTGCCAGCAGTGACCCTGGCGCTGGCAATCAGCCCCAGCATTTT.

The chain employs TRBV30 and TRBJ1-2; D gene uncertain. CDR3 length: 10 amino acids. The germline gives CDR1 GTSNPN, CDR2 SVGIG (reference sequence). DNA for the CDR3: TGTGGGATGATCGGAGACGGCTACACCTTC. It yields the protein CGMIGDGYTF.